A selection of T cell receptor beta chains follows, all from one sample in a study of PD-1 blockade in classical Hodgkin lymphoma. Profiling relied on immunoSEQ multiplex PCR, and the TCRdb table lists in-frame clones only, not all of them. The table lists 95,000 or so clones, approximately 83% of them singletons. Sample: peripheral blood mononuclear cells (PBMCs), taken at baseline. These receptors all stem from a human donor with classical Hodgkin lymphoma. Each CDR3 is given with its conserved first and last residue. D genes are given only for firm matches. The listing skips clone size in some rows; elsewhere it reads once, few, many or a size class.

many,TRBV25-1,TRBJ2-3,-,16,CASSPGAGRESDTQYF,TGTGCCAGCAGTCCGGGGGCGGGGCGGGAGTCAGATACGCAGTATTTT
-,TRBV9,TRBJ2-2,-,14,CASSPGPHTGELFF,TGTGCCAGCAGCCCAGGACCCCACACCGGGGAGCTGTTTTTT
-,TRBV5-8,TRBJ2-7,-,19,CASRQRQGAASGRSYEQYF,TGTGCCAGCAGGCAGCGACAGGGGGCGGCTAGCGGGAGATCCTACGAGCAGTACTTC
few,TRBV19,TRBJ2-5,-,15,CASSALGAGQETQYF,TGTGCCAGTAGCGCCCTAGGGGCTGGGCAAGAGACCCAGTACTTC
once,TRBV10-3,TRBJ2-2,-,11,CAILGTGELFF,TGTGCCATTCTGGGAACCGGGGAGCTGTTTTTT
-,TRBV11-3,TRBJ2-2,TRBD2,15,CASSPSPAGDRELFF,TGTGCCAGCAGCCCTTCCCCAGCGGGAGACCGGGAGCTGTTTTTT
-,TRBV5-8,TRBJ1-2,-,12,CATRRTNYGYTF,TGTGCGACCAGGCGGACTAACTATGGCTACACCTTC
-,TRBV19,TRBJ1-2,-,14,CASSIWGGAYGYTF,TGTGCCAGTAGTATTTGGGGTGGGGCCTATGGCTACACCTTC
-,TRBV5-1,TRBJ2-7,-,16,CASSRIQGSGSHEQYF,TGCGCCAGCAGCCGCATACAGGGAAGCGGTTCCCACGAGCAGTACTTC
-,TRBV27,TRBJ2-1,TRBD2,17,CASSLIAGGPFYNEQFF,TGTGCCAGCAGTTTAATAGCGGGAGGGCCGTTCTACAATGAGCAGTTCTTC
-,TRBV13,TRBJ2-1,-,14,CASSQGPSYNEQFF,TGTGCCAGCAGCCAGGGCCCGTCCTACAATGAGCAGTTCTTC
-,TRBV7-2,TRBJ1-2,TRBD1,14,CASSMLAGGGGYTF,TGTGCCAGCAGCATGCTTGCAGGGGGCGGTGGCTACACCTTC
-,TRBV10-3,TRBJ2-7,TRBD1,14,CAIGTQGYFYEQYF,TGTGCCATCGGAACACAGGGGTATTTCTACGAGCAGTACTTC
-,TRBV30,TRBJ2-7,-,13,CAWTAASSYEQYF,TGTGCCTGGACGGCGGCTAGCTCCTACGAGCAGTACTTC
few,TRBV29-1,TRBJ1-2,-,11,CSVDAAGLPFF,TGCAGCGTTGATGCGGCTGGGCTGCCCTTCTTC
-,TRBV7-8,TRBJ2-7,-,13,CASSLAGAYEQYF,TGTGCCAGCAGCTTAGCAGGAGCCTACGAGCAGTACTTC
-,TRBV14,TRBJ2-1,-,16,CASSQQGGKFDNEQFF,TGTGCCAGCAGCCAACAAGGAGGGAAGTTTGACAATGAGCAGTTCTTC
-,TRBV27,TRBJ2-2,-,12,CASSFRAGELFF,TGTGCCAGCAGTTTTCGAGCCGGGGAGCTGTTTTTT
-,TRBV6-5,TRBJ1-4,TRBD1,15,CASSYRTGGNEKLFF,TGTGCCAGCAGTTATAGGACAGGGGGAAATGAAAAACTGTTTTTT
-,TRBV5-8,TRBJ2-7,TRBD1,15,CASSLAGTGVSEQYF,TGTGCCAGCAGCTTGGCCGGGACAGGGGTTAGCGAGCAGTACTTC
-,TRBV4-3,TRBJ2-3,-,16,CASSQGNQRRTDTQYF,TGCGCCAGCAGCCAAGGAAACCAAAGACGCACAGATACGCAGTATTTT